The 18 T cell receptor beta chains below were found in one sample sequenced in a study of OX40 agonist ivuxolimab in advanced cancers. Using immunoSEQ multiplex PCR, the repertoire was profiled, and TCRdb retains in-frame clones only, with some absent. The sample yields about 70,000 clones, about four fifths seen once. The sequences come from CD4+ or CD8+ T cells sorted from blood, collected in a trial of the OX40 agonist ivuxolimab. These TCRs come from an adult with an advanced solid tumor such as melanoma, head and neck, liver or kidney cancer.

The chain uses TRBV12-5 and TRBJ1-6; possible D gene TRBD1, 6 bases. The V end was cut by 6 bases, the J end by 11 bases, with 17 bases between. Germline V gives CDR1 LGHNT, CDR2 FRNRAP. The CDR3 contains 14 residues. The CDR3 here is CASGFGQPPPPLHF. The CDR3 coding sequence is TGTGCTAGTGGCTTTGGACAGCCACCTCCACCCCTCCACTTT.

This chain links TRBV6-5 with TRBJ2-7; 9 positions match TRBD1. Germline CDR1 reads MNHEY; CDR2 reads SVGAGI. V lost 8 bases, J lost 5 bases, and 10 bases stayed unmatched. The CDR3 has 14 amino acids. The CDR3 bases are TGTGCCAGCGGCCGGAGGACAGGGGTTCACGAGCAGTACTTC. It encodes CASGRRTGVHEQYF.

This clone was detected only a few times. The chain uses TRBV5-1 and TRBJ1-1; 10 bases map to TRBD1. CDR1 is SGHRS, CDR2 YFSETQ, per germline. After removal of 4 bases from V and 5 bases from J, the junction contained 5 bases not matched to a gene. The CDR3 loop spans 14 amino acids. CDR3 DNA sequence: TGCGCCAGCAGCCGAGGGACAGGGGATACTGAAGCTTTCTTT. Its translation: CASSRGTGDTEAFF.

This clone showed up just once. The V call is TRBV4-1, the J call TRBJ1-6, with 7 bases matching TRBD1. After removal of 1 base from V and 6 bases from J, the junction contained 9 bases not matched to a gene. The CDR3 totals 17 residues. Germline V gives CDR1 MGHRA, CDR2 YSYEKL. CDR3 in amino acids: CASSQGVGGQANSPLHF. The CDR3 nucleotides are TGCGCCAGCAGCCAAGGGGTAGGTGGACAGGCTAATTCACCCCTCCACTTT.

V usage is TRBV6-1 and J usage is TRBJ2-3; D might be TRBD1 or TRBD2, each matching 5 bases. Deletions cut 4 bases from V and 0 bases from J, with 11 bases between. CDR3 length equals 15 residues. From germline, CDR1 is MNHNS and CDR2 SASEGT. The chain's CDR3 is CASSGDGSSTDTQYF. As DNA, the CDR3 is TGTGCCAGCAGTGGGGACGGGTCCAGCACAGATACGCAGTATTTT.

The V and J genes are TRBV11-2 and TRBJ2-5, with unresolved D. V was clipped by 0 bases and J by 1 base, with 6 bases between them. The CDR3 totals 14 residues. Per germline, CDR1 SGHAT and CDR2 FQNNGV. The CDR3 DNA reads TGTGCCAGCAGCTTAGATGGCAGCCAAGAGACCCAGTACTTC. As protein: CASSLDGSQETQYF.

This chain links TRBV6-4 with TRBJ2-3; perhaps TRBD1 as D (6 bases). The V end lost 6 bases, the J end lost 3 bases, and 13 bases lay between the germline ends. The CDR3 loop spans 14 amino acids. Looked up from germline, CDR1 is MRHNA and CDR2 is SNTAGT. The CDR3 sequence is CASSRDTGTDTQYF. The CDR3 coding sequence is TGTGCCAGCAGCCGGGACACGGGGACAGATACGCAGTATTTT.

The chain has TRBV7-9 and TRBJ2-7; TRBD2 matches at 9 bases. In germline, CDR1 is SEHNR, CDR2 FQNEAQ (reference sequence). The CDR3 is 14 amino acids. Trimming cost V 4 bases and J 4 bases; bases outside gene matches: 5. The CDR3 spells CASSSSGVSYEQYF. In DNA, the CDR3 is TGTGCCAGCAGCTCTAGCGGGGTATCTTACGAGCAGTACTTC. The full variable domain, completed using reference TRBV7-9 and TRBJ2-7, is DTGVSQNPRHKITKRGQNVTFRCDPISEHNRLYWYRQTLGQGPEFLTYFQNEAQLEKSRLLSDRFSAERPKGSFSTLEIQRTEQGDSAMYLCASSSSGVSYEQYFGPGTRLTVT.

This clone occurred once. This chain uses TRBV6-1 with TRBJ1-1; weak D call: TRBD1 (6 bases). CDR3 length: 15 amino acids. Germline values: CDR1 MNHNS, CDR2 SASEGT. Trimming took off 7 bases at V and 0 bases at J, with 15 bases between the two ends. CDR3 residues: CASKSRGNMNTEAFF. CDR3 DNA sequence: TGTGCCAGCAAGAGCAGGGGCAACATGAACACTGAAGCTTTCTTT.

This chain uses TRBV6-5 with TRBJ2-7; D is possibly TRBD1 (5 bases). The CDR3 loop spans 14 amino acids. The V gene lost 6 bases and the J gene lost 2 bases, with 14 bases spanning the gap. Germline assignment: CDR1 MNHEY and CDR2 SVGAGI. The CDR3 sequence is CASRMTAIAYEQYF. The DNA for the CDR3 is TGTGCCAGCAGAATGACAGCGATCGCCTACGAGCAGTACTTC.

The chain links TRBV6-5 to TRBJ2-2; D gene ambiguous. The germline CDR1 and CDR2 sequences are MNHEY and SVGAGI. The CDR3 runs 14 residues. V lost 2 bases to trimming and J lost 3 bases, with 7 bases between them. The CDR3 here is CASSYLQHTGELFF. As DNA, the CDR3 is TGTGCCAGCAGTTACCTACAGCACACCGGGGAGCTGTTTTTT.

The J gene is TRBJ1-6, the V gene TRBV6-5; D possibly corresponds to TRBD1 (6 bases). This CDR3 is built from 16 residues. Trimming stripped 4 bases from V and 6 bases from J, with 16 bases between. The germline CDR1 and CDR2 sequences are MNHEY and SVGAGI. The CDR3 DNA follows: TGTGCCAGCAGTTTCGCCCGGGACATTCGTAATTCACCCCTCCACTTT. Amino acid sequence: CASSFARDIRNSPLHF.

This clone has a single count. The V gene is TRBV30, the J gene TRBJ1-2; possible D gene TRBD1, 6 bases. From germline, CDR1 is GTSNPN and CDR2 SVGIG (reference sequence). Trimming left V 4 bases short and J 4 bases short, with 16 bases between. The length of the CDR3 is 14 residues. CDR3 in amino acids: CAWTPGQQVYGYTF. The CDR3 DNA reads as TGTGCCTGGACCCCCGGACAGCAGGTCTATGGCTACACCTTC.

The chain recombines TRBV25-1 with TRBJ2-2, with 10 bases matching TRBD1. Trimming took 1 base from V and 8 from J; bases not matched to a gene: 7. The V gene's germline CDR1 is MGHDK and CDR2 SYGVNS. CDR3 length equals 16 residues. For the CDR3, the DNA is TGTGCCAGCAGTGAATCGGGACAGGGGAGAATAGGGGAGCTGTTTTTT. Translated: CASSESGQGRIGELFF.

The genes are TRBV7-9 and TRBJ2-6; 9 nucleotides align to TRBD2. This CDR3 has 15 amino acids. Germline CDR1 reads SEHNR; CDR2 reads FQNEAQ (reference sequence). J lost 5 bases, V lost 6 bases, and 5 bases had no gene match. The CDR3 sequence: CASRASGARANVLTF. The DNA of the CDR3 is TGTGCCAGCAGGGCTAGCGGGGCCAGGGCCAACGTCCTGACTTTC. Full variable domain (remainder filled in from reference TRBV7-9 and TRBJ2-6): DTGVSQNPRHKITKRGQNVTFRCDPISEHNRLYWYRQTLGQGPEFLTYFQNEAQLEKSRLLSDRFSAERPKGSFSTLEIQRTEQGDSAMYLCASRASGARANVLTFGAGSRLTVL.

The chain combines TRBV27 with TRBJ1-6, with D unclear. Trimming took 1 base from V and 4 from J, leaving 17 bases between them. Germline values: CDR1 MNHEY, CDR2 SMNVEV (reference sequence). This CDR3 has 18 amino acids. DNA for the CDR3: TGTGCCAGCAGTTTATTCGGCGGGTCGAATAATTATAATTCACCCCTCCACTTT. It specifies CASSLFGGSNNYNSPLHF.

This sequence joins TRBV7-8 and TRBJ1-3; D gene uncertain. The CDR3 consists of 12 residues. The germline gives CDR1 SGHVS, CDR2 FQNEAQ. V was shortened by 2 bases and J by 4 bases, with 3 bases between the two germline ends. CDR3 in DNA: TGTGCCAGCAGCTTATTAGGAAACACCATATATTTT. It translates to CASSLLGNTIYF. Full variable domain (remainder filled in from reference TRBV7-8 and TRBJ1-3): GAGVSQSPRYKVAKRGQDVALRCDPISGHVSLFWYQQALGQGPEFLTYFQNEAQLDKSGLPSDRFFAERPEGSVSTLKIQRTQQEDSAVYLCASSLLGNTIYFGEGSWLTVV.

The chain's CDR3 is CASSLGGWVASEQYF. CDR3 bases: TGCGCCAGCAGCTTGGGGGGCTGGGTAGCCTCCGAGCAGTACTTC. The rearrangement uses TRBV5-1 and TRBJ2-7, with D perhaps matching TRBD1 (5 bases). Germline loops: CDR1 SGHRS, CDR2 YFSETQ. The CDR3 loop spans 15 amino acids. Trimming cost V 0 bases and J 6 bases, with 16 bases left between them.